The 20 T cell receptor beta chains in this list originate from one sample, sequenced in a study of T cell repertoires in cytomegalovirus infection. MiXCR, applied by TCRdb to the reads, yields one record per CDR3 protein. The top ten clones hold 10% to 15% of a sample with more than 250,000 distinct CDR3 sequences, roughly 25% of them seen once. No antigen is known for these receptors. Sequenced here: cultured PBMCs, sampled from culture after CMV antigen stimulation. These receptors all come from a human donor in good health (CMV status not recorded). Some clones in this sample may be carry-over from other donors' samples.

This clonotype was seen many times. The V call is TRBV7-8, the J call TRBJ2-3; TRBD1 or TRBD2 may be the D gene (5 bases each). Germline V CDR1 and CDR2: SGHVS, FQNEAQ. Deletions cut 0 bases from V and 0 bases from J, with 10 bases between. CDR3 length equals 16 residues. The CDR3 is CASSLAAGSSTDTQYF. The CDR3 DNA follows: TGTGCCAGCAGCTTAGCTGCAGGGAGTAGCACAGATACGCAGTATTTT.

The table lists this clonotype with a few counts. V usage is TRBV7-8 and J usage is TRBJ2-1; D remains unclear. Germline CDR1 is SGHVS and CDR2 is FQNEAQ. The CDR3 length is 13 residues. Deletions cut 4 bases from V and 9 bases from J, with 13 bases between. CDR3 protein: CASSSGPGFEQFF. CDR3 DNA sequence: TGTGCCAGCAGCTCGGGCCCTGGCTTTGAGCAGTTCTTC. Looking up the rest from reference TRBV7-8 and TRBJ2-1 gives the full variable domain: GAGVSQSPRYKVAKRGQDVALRCDPISGHVSLFWYQQALGQGPEFLTYFQNEAQLDKSGLPSDRFFAERPEGSVSTLKIQRTQQEDSAVYLCASSSGPGFEQFFGPGTRLTVL.

The rearrangement uses TRBV23-1 and TRBJ2-7; 9 nucleotides agree with TRBD1. TRBV23-1 is assigned to the ORF class and has an uncertain function. The CDR3 length is 12 residues. V was pared by 10 bases and J by 6 bases, with 7 bases of the junction left unmatched. The DNA for the CDR3 is TGCGCCAACCCCGGGACAGGGTTCGAGCAGTACTTC. It encodes CANPGTGFEQYF.

This clonotype was counted many times. The chain uses TRBV7-8 and TRBJ1-1; D remains unclear. This CDR3 region has 13 residues. Trimming stripped 2 bases from V and 5 bases from J, with 9 bases between. The germline gives CDR1 SGHVS, CDR2 FQNEAQ. The CDR3 is CASSLLRETEAFF. CDR3 coding DNA: TGTGCCAGCAGCTTACTTCGGGAGACTGAAGCTTTCTTT.

V usage is TRBV27 and J usage is TRBJ2-7, with 8 bases aligning to TRBD2. The junction had 11 bases not matched to a gene; V was cut back by 7 bases and J by 3 bases. The CDR3 spans 15 residues. Germline V CDR1 and CDR2: MNHEY, SMNVEV (reference sequence). CDR3 amino acids: CASKSTLAGRYEQYF. Here the CDR3 DNA reads TGTGCCAGCAAATCGACTCTAGCGGGCCGCTACGAGCAGTACTTC.

This clonotype has only a few counts. The gene calls are TRBV20-1 and TRBJ1-4; maybe TRBD1 (5 bases). V dropped 6 bases and J dropped 6 bases, with 11 bases sitting between them. Germline V gene lookup returns CDR1 DFQATT and CDR2 SNEGSKA (reference sequence). This CDR3 is built from 12 residues. In nucleotides, the CDR3 is TGCAGTGCCCAGGGTTTGGATGAAAAACTGTTTTTT. This encodes CSAQGLDEKLFF.

This clonotype was picked up a small number of times. V gene TRBV6-2 or TRBV6-3 combines with J gene TRBJ2-3, with D possibly TRBD2 on 6 matching bases. The CDR3 is 21 amino acids. Trimming removed 2 bases from V and 3 bases from J, with 30 bases in between. CDR1 is MNHEY and CDR2 is SVGEGT in the germline V gene. CDR3 sequence: CASSYPNRAGPDYTGTDTQYF. The CDR3 nucleotides read TGTGCCAGCAGTTACCCCAACCGAGCAGGGCCGGACTACACGGGAACAGATACGCAGTATTTT.

There are many counts of this clonotype. The chain has TRBV7-9 and TRBJ2-1; 9 positions match TRBD2. This CDR3 contains 17 residues. Germline CDR1 is SEHNR and CDR2 is FQNEAQ (reference sequence). The V and J ends lost 5 bases and 0 bases, in that order; junction bases with no gene match: 8. CDR3 loop: CASSPRLAEASYNEQFF. CDR3 nucleotide sequence: TGTGCCAGCAGCCCGAGACTAGCGGAGGCCTCCTACAATGAGCAGTTCTTC.

This sequence joins TRBV2 and TRBJ2-4; no firm D call. The length of the CDR3 is 15 residues. Trimming cost V 6 bases and J 1 base, with 13 bases left between them. Germline CDR1 SNHLY, CDR2 FYNNEI. The CDR3 spells CASRATTVAKNIQYF. The DNA for the CDR3 is TGTGCCAGCAGGGCAACTACAGTGGCCAAAAACATTCAGTACTTC.

Here the CDR3 DNA reads TGTGCCAGCAGTGACCTCCTCGGCCCTACCGGGGAGCTGTTTTTT. This gives the protein CASSDLLGPTGELFF. V gene TRBV6-1 combines with J gene TRBJ2-2; D not resolved. The CDR3 sequence is 15 residues long. The germline gives CDR1 MNHNS, CDR2 SASEGT. V was shortened by 3 bases and J by 5 bases, with 13 bases between the two germline ends.

The rearrangement links TRBV9 to TRBJ2-7, with 10 bases aligning to TRBD2. The J segment lost 3 bases and the V segment lost 4 bases, leaving 7 bases of the junction unmatched. Germline CDR1 reads SGDLS; CDR2 reads YYNGEE. This CDR3 is 15 amino acids long. CDR3 region: CASSPLASGSYEQYF. The CDR3 DNA is TGTGCCAGCAGCCCCTTGGCTAGCGGGAGCTACGAGCAGTACTTC.

The rearrangement links TRBV7-2 to TRBJ1-5; no clear D. The end of the DNA aligns better with TRBJ2-3, so the J call may be wrong. The CDR3 length is 13 residues. Germline CDR1 SGHTA, CDR2 FQGNSA. The CDR3: CASSLDFSQPQYF. The DNA for the CDR3 is TGTGCCAGCAGCTTAGATTTCAGTCAGCCCCAGTATTTT.

The CDR3 bases are TGTGCCAGCACCCCAGGGGGCCAGAACACTGAAGCTTTCTTT. It translates to CASTPGGQNTEAFF. V and J are TRBV9 and TRBJ1-1; 8 nucleotides match TRBD1. Germline assignment: CDR1 SGDLS and CDR2 YYNGEE. There are 14 residues in the CDR3. Unmatched junction bases numbered 5, after V lost 6 bases and J lost 1 base.

This chain uses TRBV15 with TRBJ1-1; 8 bases are shared with TRBD1. Trimming at V came to 3 bases and at J to 4 bases, leaving 4 bases not matched to a gene. This CDR3 has 14 residues. Germline CDR1 LNHNV, CDR2 YYDKDF (reference sequence). The CDR3 bases are TGTGCCACCAGCAGGGACAGGGAGGGCACTGAAGCTTTCTTT. Its translation: CATSRDREGTEAFF.

This clonotype was observed a handful of times. The gene calls are TRBV29-1 and TRBJ2-1, with TRBD1 matching over 7 bases. The CDR3 is 13 residues long. The J segment lost 5 bases and the V segment lost 7 bases, leaving 8 bases of the junction unmatched. Germline V gene sequence: CDR1 SQVTM, CDR2 ANQGSEA. DNA for the CDR3: TGCAGCGCCGAAACAGGGGCCGACAATGAGCAGTTCTTC. The encoded protein is CSAETGADNEQFF.

V usage is TRBV28 and J usage is TRBJ2-6, with a tentative D call TRBD1 (6 bases). V was shortened by 4 bases and J by 0 bases, with 19 bases between the two germline ends. Germline assignment: CDR1 MDHEN and CDR2 SYDVKM. The CDR3 loop spans 19 amino acids. CDR3 sequence: CASSSHDGQKNSGANVLTF. CDR3 nucleotide sequence: TGTGCCAGCAGTTCACACGACGGACAGAAAAACTCTGGGGCCAACGTCCTGACTTTC.

This clonotype has at least ten counts. V and J are TRBV7-4 and TRBJ1-4; no definite D call. V dropped 1 base and J dropped 2 bases, with 23 bases sitting between them. The CDR3 runs 20 residues. Germline CDR1 is SGHVT and CDR2 is SQSDAQ. CDR3 amino acids: CASSLVLVALQPHTNEKLFF. The CDR3 DNA reads as TGTGCCAGCAGCTTAGTATTGGTGGCCCTCCAACCACACACTAATGAAAAACTGTTTTTT.

This rearrangement joins TRBV7-2 to TRBJ2-3, with D uncertain. The V and J ends lost 7 bases and 2 bases respectively, with 13 bases between them. The CDR3 sequence is 14 residues long. Germline V CDR1 and CDR2: SGHTA, FQGNSA. Written as DNA, the CDR3 is TGTGCCAGCATAAAGGGCGGATCCACAGATACGCAGTATTTT. Amino acid sequence: CASIKGGSTDTQYF.

This clonotype was recorded once. This chain connects TRBV18 to TRBJ2-3; D is uncertain. Trimming took 1 base from V and 4 from J, leaving 12 bases between them. The germline V gene encodes CDR1 KGHSH and CDR2 LQKENI. The CDR3 length is 15 residues. CDR3 region: CASSPLPGYADTQYF. The CDR3 DNA is TGTGCCAGCTCACCACTACCGGGTTACGCAGATACGCAGTATTTT.

This clonotype was detected a few times. The V call is TRBV7-2, the J call TRBJ1-2; no clear D gene. The V and J ends lost 3 bases and 6 bases respectively, with 17 bases between them. CDR1 and CDR2 from the germline V gene are SGHTA and FQGNSA. The CDR3 has 15 amino acids. The CDR3 nucleotides read TGTGCCAGCAGCTTGGGTGGTGGCAGAAGTGATGGCTACACCTTC. This translates into CASSLGGGRSDGYTF.